Below are 5 T cell receptor beta chains sequenced from a single sample in a study of control samples from healthy donors and cancer patients. Libraries were prepared by immunoSEQ multiplex PCR; TCRdb keeps only in-frame clonotypes and omits some of them. The sample yields about 51,000 clones, more than 70% seen once. Specimen: PBMCs. These TCRs come from a man in his forties or fifties with colorectal cancer.

This chain connects TRBV3-1 (or the pseudogene TRBV3-2) to TRBJ2-7; D ambiguous. This CDR3 has 16 residues. Germline V gives CDR1 LGHDT, CDR2 YNNKEL (reference sequence). Trimming left V 4 bases short and J 3 bases short, with 19 bases between. CDR3 nucleotide sequence: TGTGCCAGCAGCCCGTACTCCAGCTTTGGGTACTACGAGCAGTACTTC. Amino acid sequence: CASSPYSSFGYYEQYF.

V and J are TRBV11-2 and TRBJ2-7, with D possibly being TRBD2 (5 bases). Trimming shortened V by 2 bases and J by 4 bases, and 12 bases separated the two germline ends. The CDR3 contains 14 residues. Germline V gene data show CDR1 as SGHAT and CDR2 as FQNNGV. In DNA form, the CDR3 reads TGTGCCAGCAGCTTACAGCCCGGGAAGTACGAGCAGTACTTC. Residues: CASSLQPGKYEQYF.

V usage is TRBV6-6 and J usage is TRBJ1-4; the D is unclear. This CDR3 has 13 residues. CDR1 is MNHNY, CDR2 SVGAGI, per germline (reference sequence). V dropped 5 bases and J dropped 8 bases, with 12 bases sitting between them. For the CDR3, the DNA is TGTGCCAGCAGTGGAGAGCGGGAAGAAAAACTGTTTTTT. Residues: CASSGEREEKLFF.

This chain joins TRBV5-6 and TRBJ2-7, with 7 bases that match TRBD1. V shed 1 base, J shed 5 bases, and the junction held 9 bases outside the gene matches. The CDR3 totals 15 residues. Germline V gene sequence: CDR1 SGHDT, CDR2 YYEEEE. The CDR3 here is CASSLIGGGLDEQYF. CDR3 DNA: TGTGCCAGCAGCTTGATAGGGGGCGGTTTGGACGAGCAGTACTTC.

The V call is TRBV19, the J call TRBJ1-1; D is ambiguous. The V gene lost 6 bases and the J gene lost 1 base, with 9 bases spanning the gap. The CDR3 totals 13 residues. Germline assignment: CDR1 LNHDA and CDR2 SQIVND (reference sequence). CDR3 sequence: CASSPRQNTEAFF. The CDR3, as DNA: TGTGCCAGTAGCCCGCGGCAGAACACTGAAGCTTTCTTT.